The 11 T cell receptor beta chains below all came from one sample that was sequenced in a study of cytomegalovirus exposure and HLA in healthy donors. Researchers ran the PCR with 60 Vbeta and 13 Jbeta primers. The table came from immunoSEQ multiplex PCR; TCRdb's copy has only in-frame clones and leaves some out. The sample records about 150,000 clones, approximately 80% being singletons. The source material was PBMCs. Receptors were obtained from a woman aged 50 to 60 in good health and CMV-seropositive.

There are a few counts of this clone. This chain uses TRBV5-6 with TRBJ1-2; D not resolved. The germline V gene encodes CDR1 SGHDT and CDR2 YYEEEE. V was trimmed by 0 bases and J by 7 bases, leaving 7 bases between them. The CDR3 is 12 residues long. The CDR3 coding sequence is TGTGCCAGCAGCTTGGGTTCGGTTGGCTACACCTTC. Translating gives CASSLGSVGYTF. The full variable domain, rest sourced from reference TRBV5-6 and TRBJ1-2, is DAGVTQSPTHLIKTRGQQVTLRCSPKSGHDTVSWYQQALGQGPQFIFQYYEEEERQRGNFPDRFSGHQFPNYSSELNVNALLLGDSALYLCASSLGSVGYTFGSGTRLTVV.

This chain connects TRBV20-1 to TRBJ2-5; a possible D gene is TRBD2 (6 bases). Germline V gene lookup returns CDR1 DFQATT and CDR2 SNEGSKA (reference sequence). V lost 6 bases, J lost 5 bases, and 10 bases lay in between. This CDR3 spans 11 amino acids. Here the CDR3 reads CSATEGETQYF. In nucleotides, the CDR3 is TGCAGTGCGACGGAGGGGGAGACCCAGTACTTC.

The CDR3 loop reads CASSATGLEQYF. The CDR3 bases are TGTGCCAGCAGCGCGACAGGTTTAGAGCAGTACTTC. This chain uses TRBV9 with TRBJ2-7; D perhaps matches TRBD1 (6 bases). This CDR3 region has 12 residues. CDR1 is SGDLS and CDR2 is YYNGEE in the germline V gene. Trimming took 3 bases from V and 7 from J, leaving 11 bases between them.

The rearrangement joins TRBV4-3 to TRBJ2-2; D is possibly TRBD1 (6 bases). CDR1 LGHNA and CDR2 YSLEER come from the germline V gene. The length of the CDR3 is 16 residues. The V end lost 0 bases, the J end lost 6 bases, and 14 bases lay between the germline ends. The CDR3 DNA is TGCGCCAGCAGCCAAGAGGGGGCCCCTCGGGCCGGGGAGCTGTTTTTT. This codes for CASSQEGAPRAGELFF.

In this sample, this clone turned up a few times. The chain is built from TRBV10-2 and TRBJ2-7, with D maybe TRBD2 (5 bases). Trimming stripped 10 bases from V and 7 bases from J, with 20 bases between. The CDR3 covers 13 residues. The germline gives CDR1 WSHSY, CDR2 SAAADI. The CDR3 nucleotides are TGCGCCACCTCCTCGGCACTAGTGGGGGAGCAGTACTTC. It yields the protein CATSSALVGEQYF.

The rearrangement uses TRBV19 and TRBJ1-2, with 9 bases identical to TRBD1. J gave up 5 bases and V 4 bases, and 8 bases lay outside the gene matches. Germline CDR1 and CDR2: LNHDA and SQIVND (reference sequence). This CDR3 contains 15 residues. CDR3 coding DNA: TGTGCCAGTAGTACGTCACAGGGGGCCGGGTATGGCTACACCTTC. Its protein is CASSTSQGAGYGYTF. Looking up the rest from reference TRBV19 and TRBJ1-2 gives the full variable domain: DGGITQSPKYLFRKEGQNVTLSCEQNLNHDAMYWYRQDPGQGLRLIYYSQIVNDFQKGDIAEGYSVSREKKESFPLTVTSAQKNPTAFYLCASSTSQGAGYGYTFGSGTRLTVV.

This rearrangement joins TRBV12-5 to TRBJ1-2; 11 bases agree with TRBD1. Losses at the gene ends were 1 base for V and 1 base for J; bases not matched to a gene: 2. The CDR3 has 16 amino acids. Germline V lookup: CDR1 LGHNT, CDR2 FRNRAP. This chain's CDR3 is CASGLGTGGGNYGYTF. The CDR3 nucleotides are TGTGCTAGTGGTTTGGGGACAGGGGGCGGTAACTATGGCTACACCTTC.

V is TRBV5-6 and J is TRBJ2-3, with 12 bases identical to TRBD2. V lost 1 base to trimming and J lost 4 bases; unmatched junction nucleotides: 7. The CDR3 length is 17 residues. Germline loops: CDR1 SGHDT, CDR2 YYEEEE. Here the CDR3 reads CASSLWPSGGGADTQYF. CDR3 DNA: TGTGCCAGCAGCTTGTGGCCTAGCGGGGGGGGCGCAGATACGCAGTATTTT.

The V and J genes are TRBV2 and TRBJ2-1; D might be TRBD1 (5 bases). The length of the CDR3 is 15 residues. Trimming took 7 bases from V and 7 from J, leaving 20 bases between them. Germline CDR1 SNHLY, CDR2 FYNNEI. The CDR3, as DNA: TGTGCCAGCAACAGGTTGGCGAGCCAAGGGAATGAGCAGTTCTTC. It specifies CASNRLASQGNEQFF.

This clone was counted a few times. CDR3 sequence: CASSIGNSPLHF. The CDR3 region has the DNA TGTGCCAGCAGTATCGGGAATTCACCCCTCCACTTT. This chain links TRBV2 with TRBJ1-6; D remains unclear. The CDR3 extends over 12 amino acids. In germline, CDR1 is SNHLY, CDR2 FYNNEI. V was shortened by 5 bases and J by 7 bases, with 6 bases between the two germline ends.

This clone was detected only a few times. V and J are TRBV19 and TRBJ2-7; 7 bases are a match to TRBD1. The CDR3 is 13 residues long. The ends lost 10 bases at V and 4 bases at J; junction bases unmatched: 10. Germline V gene sequence: CDR1 LNHDA, CDR2 SQIVND (reference sequence). CDR3 coding DNA: TGTGCCATCTCGACAGGGAGTTTATACGAGCAGTACTTC. Translated, it gives CAISTGSLYEQYF.